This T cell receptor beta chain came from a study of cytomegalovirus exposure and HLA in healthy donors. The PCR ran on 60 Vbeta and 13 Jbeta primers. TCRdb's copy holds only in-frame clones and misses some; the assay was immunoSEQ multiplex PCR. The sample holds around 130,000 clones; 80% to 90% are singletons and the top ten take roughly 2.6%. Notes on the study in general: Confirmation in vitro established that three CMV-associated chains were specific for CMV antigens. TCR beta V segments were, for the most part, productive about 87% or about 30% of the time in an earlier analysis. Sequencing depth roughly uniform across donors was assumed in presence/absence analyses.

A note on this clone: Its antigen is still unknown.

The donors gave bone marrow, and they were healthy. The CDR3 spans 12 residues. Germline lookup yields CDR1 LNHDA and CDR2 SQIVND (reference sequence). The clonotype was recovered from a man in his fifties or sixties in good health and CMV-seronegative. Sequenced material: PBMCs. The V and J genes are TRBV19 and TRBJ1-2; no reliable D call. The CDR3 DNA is TGTGCTTCATACGGGTTTAACTATGGCTACACCTTC. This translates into CASYGFNYGYTF.